One sample yielded the 18 T cell receptor beta chains listed below, sequenced in a study of cytomegalovirus exposure and HLA in healthy donors. A multiplex PCR was run with 60 Vbeta primers and 13 Jbeta primers. Produced via immunoSEQ multiplex PCR; TCRdb's table is partial and in-frame only. The data hold some 88,000 clones, with 65% to 80% observed a single time. Sequencing was done on a sample of PBMCs. The receptors come from a young woman in good health and CMV-seropositive.

The CDR3 nucleotides read TGTGCCAGCAGCTCGCTCAGGGACAGGGCCCCCGGTAATTCACCCCTCCACTTT. Translated, it gives CASSSLRDRAPGNSPLHF. J is TRBJ1-6 and V is TRBV7-2, with 9 nucleotides matching TRBD1. The CDR3 has 18 residues. After removal of 4 bases from V and 6 bases from J, the junction contained 13 bases not matched to a gene. Germline V gene lookup returns CDR1 SGHTA and CDR2 FQGNSA.

V is TRBV5-4 and J is TRBJ2-7; tentative D call: TRBD1 (5 bases). This CDR3 is 14 amino acids long. The V gene lost 3 bases and the J gene lost 2 bases, with 12 bases spanning the gap. Germline CDR1 SGHNT, CDR2 YYREEE (reference sequence). CDR3 in amino acids: CASSSATETYEQYF. For the CDR3, the DNA is TGTGCCAGCAGCTCTGCGACAGAAACCTACGAGCAGTACTTC.

As regards this clone: At one end the junction does not follow the germline gene, possibly because of a read error. The CDR3 DNA is TGCGCCAGCAGCCAAGATTTGGGGGGAATCGGTCAGCCCCAGCATTTT. Translated: CASSQDLGGIGQPQHF. The V call is TRBV7-2, the J call TRBJ1-5, with D tentatively TRBD1 (5 bases). This CDR3 has 16 amino acids. The germline V gene has CDR1 SGHTA and CDR2 FQGNSA.

This clone has just one count. The chain has TRBV4-3 and TRBJ1-2, with unresolved D. CDR3 size: 14 residues. V lost 1 base and J 4 bases, leaving 10 bases between the germline ends. Germline V lookup: CDR1 LGHNA, CDR2 YSLEER. Written as DNA, the CDR3 is TGCGCCAGCAGCCAAGGAAGTACAGTCTATGGCTACACCTTC. This translates into CASSQGSTVYGYTF.

This chain uses TRBV21-1 with TRBJ2-6; TRBD1, as called in the table, went unchecked against the DNA. TRBV21-1 represents a pseudogene. CDR3 length equals 18 residues. In DNA form, the CDR3 reads TGTGCCAGCATCTCGTCCCGGGACAGGGCCCGCGGGGCCAACGTCCTGACTTTC. Translating it yields CASISSRDRARGANVLTF.

The chain couples TRBV28 to TRBJ2-7, with D uncertain. Germline V CDR1 and CDR2: MDHEN, SYDVKM. CDR3 length: 11 residues. The V end was cut by 4 bases, the J end by 6 bases, with 7 bases between. For the CDR3, the DNA is TGTGCCAGCAGTTCCAGGTCCGAGCAGTACTTC. This gives the protein CASSSRSEQYF.

V gene TRBV6-4 combines with J gene TRBJ1-5, with a possible D match to TRBD1 (5 bases). This CDR3 region has 20 residues. Germline loops: CDR1 MRHNA, CDR2 SNTAGT. V gave up 2 bases and J gave up 0 bases, with 23 bases separating them. Here the CDR3 DNA reads TGTGCCAGCAGTGACCCCCTGCTTTTCGGCAGGGAATATAGCAATCAGCCCCAGCATTTT. The encoded protein is CASSDPLLFGREYSNQPQHF.

The rearrangement joins TRBV6-4 to TRBJ2-2; a weak D match, TRBD2 (6 bases). The ends were cut back, 5 bases at V and 6 bases at J, with 13 bases in the middle. There are 14 residues in the CDR3. Germline V CDR1 and CDR2: MRHNA, SNTAGT. This CDR3 is CASSPGEHPGELFF. CDR3 coding DNA: TGTGCCAGCAGTCCGGGGGAGCATCCCGGGGAGCTGTTTTTT.

This clone has more than one count but fewer than ten. The chain links TRBV6-1 to TRBJ1-4; a weak D match, TRBD1 (6 bases). CDR1 is MNHNS, CDR2 SASEGT, per germline. The length of the CDR3 is 14 residues. V was pared by 1 base and J by 8 bases, with 11 bases between. The CDR3: CASSEGTASEKLFF. CDR3 nucleotides: TGTGCCAGCAGTGAAGGGACAGCCTCGGAAAAACTGTTTTTT.

V usage is TRBV19 and J usage is TRBJ1-6; D is unclear. CDR1 LNHDA and CDR2 SQIVND come from the germline V gene (reference sequence). The CDR3 spans 16 residues. V shed 7 bases and J shed 0 bases, with 13 bases lying between them. The CDR3 bases are TGTGCCAGTAACCCGGGTCCTAGCTCCTATAATTCACCCCTCCACTTT. It is translated as CASNPGPSSYNSPLHF.

V is TRBV6-4 and J is TRBJ2-1, with 8 nucleotides matching TRBD2. This CDR3 spans 15 amino acids. Germline CDR1 is MRHNA and CDR2 is SNTAGT. The J segment lost 4 bases and the V segment lost 11 bases, leaving 13 bases of the junction unmatched. The CDR3 reads CASSPGSGSYNEQFF. CDR3 DNA sequence: TGTGCCTCCAGCCCCGGAAGCGGGAGTTACAATGAGCAGTTCTTC.

V gene TRBV5-5 combines with J gene TRBJ2-3, with D perhaps matching TRBD1 (5 bases). V gave up 0 bases and J gave up 2 bases, with 16 bases separating them. Germline values: CDR1 SGHKS, CDR2 YYEKEE (reference sequence). This CDR3 contains 17 residues. CDR3 DNA sequence: TGTGCCAGCAGCTTGGAGGCCAGGGTGAGCCCCACAGATACGCAGTATTTT. It is translated as CASSLEARVSPTDTQYF.

The J gene is TRBJ2-1, the V gene TRBV11-1, with TRBD2 as a possible D gene (6 bases). CDR1 is SGHAT and CDR2 is FQDESV in the germline V gene (reference sequence). The CDR3 is 13 residues long. Trimming took 5 bases from V and 5 from J, leaving 10 bases between them. The CDR3 DNA reads as TGTGCCAGCAGCCAGGGACTTCACAATGAGCAGTTCTTC. As protein: CASSQGLHNEQFF.

J is TRBJ2-7 and V is TRBV19; D possibly corresponds to TRBD1 (6 bases). The CDR3 is made up of 13 amino acids. Trimming removed 6 bases at V and 5 bases at J, with 14 bases between. Germline CDR1 LNHDA, CDR2 SQIVND (reference sequence). DNA of the CDR3: TGTGCCAGTAGCCCCGCCTCAGGGGACGAGCAGTACTTC. It specifies CASSPASGDEQYF.

This chain joins TRBV7-3 and TRBJ1-5; no definite D call. V dropped 3 bases and J dropped 6 bases, with 9 bases sitting between them. This CDR3 has 13 amino acids. Germline-derived CDR1 and CDR2 are SGHTA and FQGTGA. As DNA, the CDR3 is TGTGCCAGCAGCTTTGGGCTGGGTCAGCCCCAGCATTTT. Translating gives CASSFGLGQPQHF. Based on the CDR3 plus reference TRBV7-3 and TRBJ1-5, the full variable domain is GAGVSQTPSNKVTEKGKYVELRCDPISGHTALYWYRQSLGQGPEFLIYFQGTGAADDSGLPNDRFFAVRPEGSVSTLKIQRTERGDSAVYLCASSFGLGQPQHFGDGTRLSIL.

The rearrangement links TRBV10-3 to TRBJ2-2; D unclear. V dropped 2 bases and J dropped 4 bases, with 8 bases sitting between them. CDR1 ENHRY and CDR2 SYGVKD come from the germline V gene. The CDR3 covers 14 residues. CDR3: CAISEETPTGELFF. The DNA for the CDR3 is TGTGCCATCAGTGAGGAGACACCCACCGGGGAGCTGTTTTTT.

The genes are TRBV25-1 and TRBJ1-4; TRBD1 matches at 7 bases. This CDR3 is 14 amino acids long. V was clipped by 6 bases and J by 11 bases; unmatched bases: 12. Germline-derived CDR1 and CDR2 are MGHDK and SYGVNS. Here the CDR3 DNA reads TGTGCCAGCAGCGATACTACAGGGGTAGGGAAACTGTTTTTT. Residues: CASSDTTGVGKLFF.

The chain is built from TRBV18 and TRBJ2-5, with 9 positions matching TRBD1. V was pared by 6 bases and J by 3 bases, with 8 bases of the junction left unmatched. This CDR3 region has 15 residues. Germline-derived CDR1 and CDR2 are KGHSH and LQKENI. CDR3 loop: CASSWTGVDKETQYF. The DNA of the CDR3 is TGTGCCAGCTCTTGGACAGGGGTCGACAAAGAGACCCAGTACTTC.